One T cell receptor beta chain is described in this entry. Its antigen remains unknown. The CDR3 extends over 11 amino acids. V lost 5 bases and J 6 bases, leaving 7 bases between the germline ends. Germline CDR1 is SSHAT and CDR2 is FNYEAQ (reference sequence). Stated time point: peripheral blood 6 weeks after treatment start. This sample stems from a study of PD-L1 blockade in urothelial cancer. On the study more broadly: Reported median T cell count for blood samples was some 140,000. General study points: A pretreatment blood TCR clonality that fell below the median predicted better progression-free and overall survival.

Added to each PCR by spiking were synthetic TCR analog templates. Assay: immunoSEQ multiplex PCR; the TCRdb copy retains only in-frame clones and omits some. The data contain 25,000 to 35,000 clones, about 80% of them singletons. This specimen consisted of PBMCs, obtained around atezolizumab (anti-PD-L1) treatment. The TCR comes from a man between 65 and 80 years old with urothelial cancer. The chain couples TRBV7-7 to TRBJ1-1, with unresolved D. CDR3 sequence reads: CASSHRPEAFF. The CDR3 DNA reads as TGTGCCAGCAGCCACAGACCTGAAGCTTTCTTT. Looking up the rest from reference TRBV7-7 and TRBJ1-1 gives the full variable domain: GAGVSQSPRYKVTKRGQDVTLRCDPISSHATLYWYQQALGQGPEFLTYFNYEAQPDKSGLPSDRFSAERPEGSISTLTIQRTEQRDSAMYRCASSHRPEAFFGQGTRLTVV.